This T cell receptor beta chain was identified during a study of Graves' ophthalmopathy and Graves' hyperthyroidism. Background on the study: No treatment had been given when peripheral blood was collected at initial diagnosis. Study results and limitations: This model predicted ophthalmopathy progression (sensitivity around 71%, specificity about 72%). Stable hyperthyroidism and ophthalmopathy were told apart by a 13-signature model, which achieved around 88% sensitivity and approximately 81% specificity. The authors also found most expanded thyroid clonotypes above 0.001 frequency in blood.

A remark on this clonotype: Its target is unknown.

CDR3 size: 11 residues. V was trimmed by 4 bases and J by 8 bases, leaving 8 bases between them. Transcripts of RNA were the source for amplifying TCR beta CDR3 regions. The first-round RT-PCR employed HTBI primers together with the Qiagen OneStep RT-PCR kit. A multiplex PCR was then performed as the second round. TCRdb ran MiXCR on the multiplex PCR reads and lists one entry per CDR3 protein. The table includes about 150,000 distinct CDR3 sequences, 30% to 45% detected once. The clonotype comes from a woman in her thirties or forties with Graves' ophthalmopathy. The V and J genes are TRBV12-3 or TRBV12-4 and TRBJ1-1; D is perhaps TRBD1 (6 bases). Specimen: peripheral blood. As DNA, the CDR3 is TGTGCCAGCAGTTACACAGGGGAAGCTTTCTTT. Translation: CASSYTGEAFF.